A single TCR beta chain is shown here with its context. Its antigen is not known. The data derive from a study of vaccination and CD4 T cells after COVID-19. Study observations and caveats: When vaccine-specific clones from convalescent patients were examined, 304 of 307 were spike mono-reactive. Relatively few convalescent patients were studied; early post-infection timepoints were not included. Reactive clonotype counts went from median around 20 after infection to around 38 after vaccination, nonsignificantly.

CDR3 length: 14 amino acids. Germline assignment: CDR1 SNHLY and CDR2 FYNNEI. The ends were cut back, 5 bases at V and 4 bases at J, with 14 bases in the middle. Noted treatment: roughly 10-day PBMC culture with coronavirus spike peptide pools or control peptides (ViraFEST assay). The study sequenced cultured CD4+ T cell DNA using the Oncomine TCR Beta short-read assay. Using its own MiXCR run on the PCR reads, TCRdb lists one record per CDR3 protein. The table lists 20,000 or so distinct CDR3 sequences, approximately 50% of them singletons. The sample in question was CD4+ T cells from blood, cultured in vitro, obtained before SARS-CoV-2 vaccination. The chain employs TRBV2 and TRBJ2-5; D is unclear. The sequence was collected from a human donor who had recovered from COVID-19. The CDR3 loop reads CASSPTAPPETQYF. The CDR3 nucleotides read TGTGCCAGCAGTCCCACGGCCCCGCCAGAGACCCAGTACTTC. The full variable domain, with the rest looked up from reference TRBV2 and TRBJ2-5, is EPEVTQTPSHQVTQMGQEVILRCVPISNHLYFYWYRQILGQKVEFLVSFYNNEISEKSEIFDDQFSVERPDGSNFTLKIRSTKLEDSAMYFCASSPTAPPETQYFGPGTRLLVL.